This T cell receptor beta chain was found in a study of CD8 T cells in Susac syndrome. This clonotype was observed once. Germline V CDR1 and CDR2: KGHSH, LQKENI. CDR3 length: 13 amino acids. The V and J ends lost 2 bases and 8 bases, in that order; junction bases with no gene match: 3. Random-hexamer reverse transcription was applied to about 0.45 to 1 ug RNA. MiXCR, run by TCRdb on the immunoSEQ multiplex PCR reads, gives a single entry per CDR3 protein. This sample yields 200,000 to 300,000 distinct CDR3 sequences, of which approximately 95% are seen a single time; 0.1% belongs to the top ten. The rearrangement links TRBV18 to TRBJ1-2; TRBD1 agrees at 9 bases. This sequence originates from a human donor with Susac syndrome. The source material was CD4+ T cells from PBMCs. In DNA, the CDR3 is TGTGCCAGCTCACCAGACAGGGGGATCGGCTACACCTTC. It encodes CASSPDRGIGYTF.